This entry describes one T cell receptor beta chain. Its antigen is unknown. This sample was included in a study of shared clonotypes between healthy human individuals. Findings and caveats of the study: Blood was the sole source, and tissue repertoires probably differ. Genetic and exposure-history diversity was limited by the small donor number. Lower generation probabilities were found for non-shared clonotypes than for those shared by all four donors.

Germline lookup yields CDR1 LNHDA and CDR2 SQIVND (reference sequence). The CDR3 runs to 12 residues. V was clipped by 5 bases and J by 6 bases, with 11 bases between them. Sequencing used immunoSEQ multiplex PCR; TCRdb keeps in-frame clones, though not all of them. The table lists hundreds of thousands of clones, approximately 97% of them singletons. The chain uses TRBV19 and TRBJ2-7, with D possibly called TRBD1 or TRBD2 (6 bases each). The sequenced sample was naive CD4+ T cells sorted from blood. Subset reported: CD45RA+ positively selected. The sequence came from a woman aged 25-40 years in good health. In DNA, the CDR3 is TGTGCCAGTAGTGAGGGGGGATCCGAGCAGTACTTC. Translation: CASSEGGSEQYF.